This T cell receptor (beta chain) was observed in a study of cytomegalovirus exposure and HLA in healthy donors. Study findings and constraints: Most likely, a cluster of highly shared sequence variants arose as a sequencing artifact. Some V segments, including TRBV6-2 and TRBV6-3, were excluded as indistinguishable. It was only CMV serostatus that was available as immune exposure information.

The CDR3 contains 15 residues. Trimming at V came to 5 bases and at J to 5 bases, leaving 11 bases not matched to a gene. In germline, CDR1 is SGHRS, CDR2 YFSETQ. On this clone itself: As yet, its antigen is unknown. This sample also contains other DNA sequences that code for the same CDR3.

The PCR used 60 Vbeta and 13 Jbeta primers. Method: immunoSEQ multiplex PCR; TCRdb's copy keeps in-frame clones and lacks some. Among about 140,000 clones listed, roughly four fifths were seen once. The chain employs TRBV5-1 and TRBJ2-3; 7 nucleotides match TRBD2. The sequence derives from a male donor in good health and CMV-seronegative. The sample consisted of PBMCs. The CDR3 spells CASSIGLVGGDTQYF. The CDR3 DNA follows: TGCGCCAGCAGTATAGGACTAGTAGGAGGAGATACGCAGTATTTT.